Listed below are T cell receptor beta chains from one sample, sequenced in a study of cytomegalovirus exposure and HLA in healthy donors. Libraries were prepared by immunoSEQ multiplex PCR; TCRdb keeps only in-frame clonotypes and omits some of them. The top ten hold under 3.5% of the sample, which has some 130,000 clones, around 84% seen once. Sequencing was done on a sample of PBMCs. These TCRs come from a man over 45 in good health and CMV-seronegative. Both conserved end residues are part of each CDR3. A D gene is named only where the DNA matches it firmly. Rows give clone size only sometimes, using once, few, many, or a class for an expanded clone.

d_gene | abundance | j_gene | v_gene | len | CDR3aa
TRBD1 | . | TRBJ1-2 | TRBV19 | 14 | CASSYGTESYGYTF
TRBD2 | . | TRBJ2-7 | TRBV6-5 | 14 | CASSPSGGASEQYF
. | . | TRBJ1-1 | TRBV5-6 | 16 | CASSSSAWTDAGGAFF
TRBD1 | once | TRBJ1-6 | TRBV30 | 13 | CAWSAGTVSPLHF
. | . | TRBJ2-7 | TRBV6-1 | 13 | CASATGGSYEQYF
TRBD2 | . | TRBJ2-7 | TRBV4-2 | 15 | CASSQGGGEAYEQYF
TRBD2 | . | TRBJ2-1 | TRBV6-5 | 15 | CASSYGGTSGVEQFF
. | . | TRBJ2-1 | TRBV13 | 14 | CASSSGQLYNEQFF
TRBD1 | . | TRBJ2-2 | TRBV6-5 | 16 | CASSYSRTGRAGELFF
. | . | TRBJ2-3 | TRBV6-5 | 16 | CASSYGGWGEADTQYF
. | . | TRBJ2-3 | TRBV11-2 | 15 | CASSLGSGGTDTQYF
TRBD1 | . | TRBJ1-4 | TRBV5-8 | 16 | CASSLTGQGINEKLFF
TRBD2 | . | TRBJ2-7 | TRBV6-5 | 15 | CASTSRLAGAYEQYF
. | . | TRBJ1-5 | TRBV11-2 | 15 | CASSLVEQINQPQHF
TRBD1 | . | TRBJ1-1 | TRBV27 | 14 | CASSEQGRYTEAFF
TRBD2 | . | TRBJ2-1 | TRBV10-2 | 15 | CASSGGRGGHDEQFF
. | few | TRBJ1-1 | TRBV6-6 | 13 | CASSQTGNTEAFF
. | . | TRBJ1-4 | TRBV5-1 | 13 | CASSPSTNEKLFF
TRBD1 | once | TRBJ1-5 | TRBV30 | 15 | CAWSEGTGGHQPQHF
TRBD2 | . | TRBJ2-3 | TRBV18 | 15 | CASSPTSGGTDTQYF
. | . | TRBJ1-1 | TRBV7-9 | 17 | CASSSPSLGGPHTEAFF
. | . | TRBJ2-7 | TRBV10-2 | 15 | CASSESGAYSYEQYF
TRBD1 | . | TRBJ1-2 | TRBV5-6 | 15 | CASSLYGQGEYGYTF
TRBD1 | . | TRBJ2-7 | TRBV4-3 | 18 | CASSQERAEGQGSYEQYF
TRBD2 | . | TRBJ2-5 | TRBV7-9 | 15 | CASSLGLAGEETQYF
TRBD2 | once | TRBJ2-3 | TRBV30 | 16 | CAWTWTSGGLTDTQYF
TRBD2 | . | TRBJ2-7 | TRBV5-4 | 14 | CASSSSGGAYEQYF
. | . | TRBJ2-7 | TRBV9 | 13 | CASSPLGGGEQYF
. | . | TRBJ2-6 | TRBV15 | 14 | CATSRGAGANVLTF
TRBD1 | few | TRBJ1-2 | TRBV30 | 14 | CAWTRTGGDYGYTF
TRBD2 | . | TRBJ2-3 | TRBV5-1 | 16 | CASSLIAGGITDTQYF
. | . | TRBJ2-2 | TRBV4-1 | 14 | CASSQGVRAGELFF
. | . | TRBJ1-5 | TRBV6-5 | 13 | CASSYEEDQPQHF